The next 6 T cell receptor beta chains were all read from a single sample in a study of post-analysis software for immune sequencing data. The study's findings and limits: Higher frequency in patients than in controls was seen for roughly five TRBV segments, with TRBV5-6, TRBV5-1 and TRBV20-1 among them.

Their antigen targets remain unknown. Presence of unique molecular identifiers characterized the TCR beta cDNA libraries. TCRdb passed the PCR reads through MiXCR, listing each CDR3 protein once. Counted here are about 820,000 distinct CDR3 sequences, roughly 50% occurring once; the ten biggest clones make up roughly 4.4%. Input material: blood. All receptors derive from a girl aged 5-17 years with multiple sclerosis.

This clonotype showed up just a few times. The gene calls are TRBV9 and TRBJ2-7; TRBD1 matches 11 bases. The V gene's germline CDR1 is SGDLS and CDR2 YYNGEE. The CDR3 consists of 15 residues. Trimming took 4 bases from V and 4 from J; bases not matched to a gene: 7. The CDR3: CASSTGTGGGYEQYF. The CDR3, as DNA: TGTGCCAGCAGCACCGGGACAGGGGGTGGATACGAGCAGTACTTC.

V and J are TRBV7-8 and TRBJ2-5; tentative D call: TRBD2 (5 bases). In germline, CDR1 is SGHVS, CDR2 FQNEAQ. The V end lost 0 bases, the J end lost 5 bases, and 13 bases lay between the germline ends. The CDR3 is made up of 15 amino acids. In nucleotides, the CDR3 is TGTGCCAGCAGCTTAGCGCCAGAGTGGGAGGAGACCCAGTACTTC. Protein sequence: CASSLAPEWEETQYF.

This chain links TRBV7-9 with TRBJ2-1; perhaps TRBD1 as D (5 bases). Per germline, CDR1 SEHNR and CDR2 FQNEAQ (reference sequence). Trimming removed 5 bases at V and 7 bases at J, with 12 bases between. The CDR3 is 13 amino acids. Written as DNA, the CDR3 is TGTGCCAGCAGCCCCACAGGTAGGAATGAGCAGTTCTTC. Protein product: CASSPTGRNEQFF.

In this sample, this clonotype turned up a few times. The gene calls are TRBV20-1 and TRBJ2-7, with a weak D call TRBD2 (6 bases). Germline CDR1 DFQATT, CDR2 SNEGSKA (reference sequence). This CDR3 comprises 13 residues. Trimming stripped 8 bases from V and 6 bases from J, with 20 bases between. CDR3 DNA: TGCAGTTCCAGCCGGGACTGGAGGACCGAGCAGTACTTC. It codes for CSSSRDWRTEQYF.

In nucleotides, the CDR3 is TGTGCCACCAGCAGGGACCCCTTAAAGGGTGGCTACACCTTC. Encoded protein: CATSRDPLKGGYTF. This chain joins TRBV15 and TRBJ1-2; D is uncertain. The germline gives CDR1 LNHNV, CDR2 YYDKDF (reference sequence). The CDR3 length is 14 residues. The V end lost 3 bases, the J end lost 7 bases, and 15 bases lay between the germline ends.

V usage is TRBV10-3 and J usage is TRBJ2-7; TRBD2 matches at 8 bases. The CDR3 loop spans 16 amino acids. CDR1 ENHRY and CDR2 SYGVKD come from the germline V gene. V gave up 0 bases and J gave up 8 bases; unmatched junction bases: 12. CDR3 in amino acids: CAISESGSGALSKQYF. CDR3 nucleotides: TGTGCCATCAGTGAGTCGGGTAGCGGGGCCCTTTCTAAGCAGTACTTC.